This T cell receptor beta chain is from a study of graft-versus-host responses after intestinal transplantation. Study context: Every one of the recipients received anti-thymocyte globulin induction and afterwards took tacrolimus and steroids for about 3 years. General study points: Early after transplant, HvG declines were associated with peak levels of circulating GvH clones.

Sequencing was performed with immunoSEQ multiplex PCR; in TCRdb, only in-frame clones are kept and a portion is missing. In the table there are 13,000 or so clones, around 40% of which are singletons. Proliferating CFSE-low CD3+CD4+ and CD3+CD8+ responders were sorted post-reaction. The specimen was alloreactive CD4+ T cells from a mixed lymphocyte reaction culture, collected before intestinal transplant. The subset is: CFSE-low proliferating T cells sorted from roughly six-day pre-transplant mixed lymphocyte reaction (GvH or HvG direction). The clonotype originates from a human patient who received an intestinal transplant.

CDR3 in DNA: TGTGCCAGCAGCCCGTGGGGACAGGGGGCAAGATATACGCAGTATTTT. Translating gives CASSPWGQGARYTQYF. The chain couples TRBV7-8 to TRBJ2-3, with 12 bases fitting TRBD1. This CDR3 has 16 amino acids. Germline V lookup: CDR1 SGHVS, CDR2 FQNEAQ. The V gene end was trimmed by 5 bases and the J gene end by 7 bases; junction bases not matched to a gene: 10.